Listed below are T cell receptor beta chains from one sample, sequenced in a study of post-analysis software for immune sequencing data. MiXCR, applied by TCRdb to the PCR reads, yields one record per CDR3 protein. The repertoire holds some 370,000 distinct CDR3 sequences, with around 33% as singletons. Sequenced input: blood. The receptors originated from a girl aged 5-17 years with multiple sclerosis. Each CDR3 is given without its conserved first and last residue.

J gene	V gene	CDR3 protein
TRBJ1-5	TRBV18	ASSPEPNQPQH
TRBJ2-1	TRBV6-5	ASSPWRGGPYEQF
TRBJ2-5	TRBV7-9	ASSASGGQQETQY
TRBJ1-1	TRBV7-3	ASSSSGQRNTEAF
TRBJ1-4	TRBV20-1	SATQSTGEIEKLF
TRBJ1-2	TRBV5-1	ASSLVGQGIDYGYT
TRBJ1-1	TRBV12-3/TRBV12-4	ASAQSGTRFYATEAF
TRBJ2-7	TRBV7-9	ASSFPSRQGATYEQY
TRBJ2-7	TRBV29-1	SVLDRGRDRSSEQY
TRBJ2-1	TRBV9	ASSAAGSMTSVQF
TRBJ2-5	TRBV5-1	ASSLAGSGPRKTQY
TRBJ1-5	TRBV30	AWSGPSLNQPQH
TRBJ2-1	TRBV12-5	ASGFPVSVGMDNEQF
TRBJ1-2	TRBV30	AWASSGVTGYT
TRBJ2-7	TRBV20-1	SARGGNRGRHEQY
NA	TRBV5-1	ASSLSQPADEQY
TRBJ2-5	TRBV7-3	ASSQKPGLAGGPSETQY
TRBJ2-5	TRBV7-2	ASSLARTQGRKTQY
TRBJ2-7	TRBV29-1	SVSFRPMSSYEQY
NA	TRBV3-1	ASSQELVGRLYEQY
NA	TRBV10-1	ASSDPRDNEQY
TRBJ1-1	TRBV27	ASSHAMNTEAF
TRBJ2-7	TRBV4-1	ASSPYEGHYEQY
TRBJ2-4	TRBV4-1	ASSLLSYSGTYLAKNIQY
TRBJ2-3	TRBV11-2	ASSLNAGTGGTDTQY
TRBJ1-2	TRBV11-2	ASSSGQAYGYT
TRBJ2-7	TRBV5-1	ASSLASGQGVYEQY
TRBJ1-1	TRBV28	ASSLSDTEAF
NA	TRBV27	ASSLKGQGVYEQY
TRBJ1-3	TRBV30	AWSVLGDSGNTIY
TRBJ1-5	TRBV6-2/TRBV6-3	ASSRGWDSNQPQH
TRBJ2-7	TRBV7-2	ASSLMGGGYEQY
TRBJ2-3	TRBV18	ASSPPWGLAGGTDTQY
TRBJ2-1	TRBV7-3	ASSLSPYNEQF
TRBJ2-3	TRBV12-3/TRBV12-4	ASSLGQGFSPGDTQY
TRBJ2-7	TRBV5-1	ANSLTSGSYEQY
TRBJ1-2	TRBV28	ASSSLRDTPRSGYT
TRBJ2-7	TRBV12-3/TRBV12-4	ASRGTGTYEQY
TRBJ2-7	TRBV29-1	SVEGSSSYEQY
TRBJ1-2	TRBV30	AWSVRQGVGYT
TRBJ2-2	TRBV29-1	SVRGSTPTTGELF
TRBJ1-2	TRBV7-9	ASSFDSLYGYT
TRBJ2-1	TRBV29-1	SAEGQSTYEQF
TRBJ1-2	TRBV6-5	ASRYPQGDGYT
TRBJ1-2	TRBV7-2	ASSLRRGGRFYGYT
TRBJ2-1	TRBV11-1	ASSYRRLASYNEQF
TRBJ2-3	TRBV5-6	ASSLLGEWTQY
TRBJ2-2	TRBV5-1	ASSLNTGRETGELF
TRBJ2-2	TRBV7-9	ASSLAAVGELF
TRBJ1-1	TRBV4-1	ASSQDLGMNTEAF
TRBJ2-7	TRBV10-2	ASLGTFLSYEQY
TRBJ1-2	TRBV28	ASSLPLQGYDYGYT
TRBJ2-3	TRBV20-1	SAPPTSGGADTQY